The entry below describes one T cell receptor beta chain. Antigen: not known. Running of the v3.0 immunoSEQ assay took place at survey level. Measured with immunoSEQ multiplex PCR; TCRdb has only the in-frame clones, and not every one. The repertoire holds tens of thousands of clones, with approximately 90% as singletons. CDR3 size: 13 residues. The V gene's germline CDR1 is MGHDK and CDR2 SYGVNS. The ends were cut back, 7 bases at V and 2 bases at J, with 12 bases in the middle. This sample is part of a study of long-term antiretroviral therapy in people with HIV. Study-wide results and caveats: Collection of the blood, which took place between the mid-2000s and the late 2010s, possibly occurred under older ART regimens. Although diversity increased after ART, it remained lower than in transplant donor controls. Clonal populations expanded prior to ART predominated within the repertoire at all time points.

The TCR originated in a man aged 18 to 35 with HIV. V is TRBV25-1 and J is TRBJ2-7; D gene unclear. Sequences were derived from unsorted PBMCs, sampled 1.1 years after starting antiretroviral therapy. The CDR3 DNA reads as TGTGCCAGCATGGGTGGGCAGACCTACGAGCAGTACTTC. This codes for CASMGGQTYEQYF.